The rows below give T cell receptor beta chains drawn from one sample of a study of blood T cell repertoires in COVID-19. The method was immunoSEQ multiplex PCR; TCRdb's version includes in-frame clones alone and lacks a portion of them. The table records 100,000 to 150,000 clones, approximately 74% of them present only once. The sample taken for sequencing was peripheral blood. These receptors were collected from a man in his 60s with acute or convalescent COVID-19. Each CDR3 is given with its conserved first and last residue. The D gene is left open where the match is weak. Only some rows state a clone size, as once, few, many or a class for expanded clones.

D gene	V gene	clone size	J gene	CDR3 DNA	CDR3 protein
.	TRBV10-1	.	TRBJ2-3	TGCGCCAGCAGTGAGTCCACAGGGACGCGGGCTAGCACAGATACGCAGTATTTT	CASSESTGTRASTDTQYF
TRBD1	TRBV18	.	TRBJ2-1	TGTGCCAGCTCACCAAGGTCGGGGACAGGGGCGTACAATGAGCAGTTCTTC	CASSPRSGTGAYNEQFF
TRBD2	TRBV9	.	TRBJ2-1	TGTGCCAGCAGCGTAGCGCTAGCGGGCTACAATGAGCAGTTCTTC	CASSVALAGYNEQFF
TRBD1	TRBV2	.	TRBJ1-4	TGTGCCAGCAGTGGAGACAGGGAAGGCGAAAAACTGTTTTTT	CASSGDREGEKLFF
.	TRBV5-1	.	TRBJ2-2	TGCGCCAGCAGCTCGCGGCAGAGGGCGAACACCGGGGAGCTGTTTTTT	CASSSRQRANTGELFF
TRBD1	TRBV3-1/TRBV3-2	.	TRBJ2-3	TGTGCCAGCAGCCAAGAAATGTCTCCAGGGGGAGATACGCAGTATTTT	CASSQEMSPGGDTQYF
TRBD2	TRBV5-6	once	TRBJ2-3	TGTGCCAGCAGCCCGCTAGCGGGAGGGACAGATACGCAGTATTTT	CASSPLAGGTDTQYF
TRBD1	TRBV30	.	TRBJ2-5	TGTGCCTGGAGTGTACTAGGGACAGGCCAAGAGACCCAGTACTTC	CAWSVLGTGQETQYF
TRBD2	TRBV4-1	once	TRBJ2-7	TGCGCCAGCAGCCAGCCGAGCGGGAGGAACAACGAGCAGTACTTC	CASSQPSGRNNEQYF
TRBD2	TRBV19	many	TRBJ2-3	TGTGCCAGTAGTATCAGATTAGCGGGGTCAGATACGCAGTATTTT	CASSIRLAGSDTQYF
.	TRBV2	few	TRBJ1-1	TGTGCCAGCAGAGGGGTTGCGAACACTGAAGCTTTCTTT	CASRGVANTEAFF
.	TRBV21-1	.	TRBJ1-5	TGTGCCAGCAGCAAAAGAGGTAAGAAGGTTCCCTTTAGCAATCAGCCCCAGCATTTT	CASSKRGKKVPFSNQPQHF
.	TRBV27	.	TRBJ1-1	TGTGCCAGCAGTCGGACAAAGAACACTGAAGCTTTCTTT	CASSRTKNTEAFF
.	TRBV5-4	.	TRBJ1-2	TGTGCCAGCAGCCGGGAGGGGAACTATGGCTACACCTTC	CASSREGNYGYTF
TRBD2	TRBV6-5	once	TRBJ2-3	TGTGCCAGCAGTTACTCCGGGGGGGTGAGCACAGATACGCAGTATTTT	CASSYSGGVSTDTQYF
.	TRBV21-1	.	TRBJ1-5	TGTGCCAGCAGCATGCGCCTTAGGGAGGGGGAGAGCAATCAGCCCCAGCATTTT	CASSMRLREGESNQPQHF
.	TRBV27	once	TRBJ1-6	TGTGCCAGCAGTTTAAATGGGGGGAAAAATTCACCCCTCCACTTT	CASSLNGGKNSPLHF
TRBD1	TRBV30	.	TRBJ1-2	TGTGCCTGGAGTATGGGACAGCTAACTAACTATGGCTACACCTTC	CAWSMGQLTNYGYTF
.	TRBV10-3	.	TRBJ2-1	TGTGCCACCGTAGGGGCGGGGTACAATGAGCAGTTCTTC	CATVGAGYNEQFF
.	TRBV6-4	once	TRBJ2-1	TGTGCCAGCAGTGACAGGATGGCTAGATACAATGAGCAGTTCTTC	CASSDRMARYNEQFF
.	TRBV6-5	.	TRBJ1-2	TGTGCCAGCAGCCCAGGATTATTCCCCGGCTACACCTTC	CASSPGLFPGYTF
TRBD2	TRBV9	.	TRBJ2-2	TGTGCCAGCAGCGGGAAAGCGGGGGCGAACACCGGGGAGCTGTTTTTT	CASSGKAGANTGELFF
.	TRBV6-5	.	TRBJ1-1	TGTGCCAGCAGTTACTCGAGGTGGGCTAGGGGCACTGAAGCTTTCTTT	CASSYSRWARGTEAFF
.	TRBV2	.	TRBJ1-2	TGTGCCAGCACATCCAACTATGGCTACACCTTC	CASTSNYGYTF
.	TRBV11-2	.	TRBJ2-2	TGTGCCAGCAGCTTATACCCAGCGTTGAACACCGGGGAGCTGTTTTTT	CASSLYPALNTGELFF
TRBD1	TRBV15	.	TRBJ2-5	TGTGCCACCAGAACTGCTGACAGGGGATCCCAAGAGACCCAGTACTTC	CATRTADRGSQETQYF
TRBD1	TRBV5-1	.	TRBJ1-5	TGCGCCAGCAGCTTGGGCGGGACAGGTGGGGATAGCAATCAGCCCCAGCATTTT	CASSLGGTGGDSNQPQHF
.	TRBV28	.	TRBJ1-6	TGTGCCAGCAGTTTATCGATGAGGAATTCACCCCTCCACTTT	CASSLSMRNSPLHF
TRBD1	TRBV30	.	TRBJ1-1	TGTGCCTGGAGTCATCCGGGACAGGGTAATTATGAAGCTTTCTTT	CAWSHPGQGNYEAFF
TRBD1	TRBV28	.	TRBJ1-1	TGTGCCAGCAGTGGAGGGACAGTCGGAGGAGCTTTCTTT	CASSGGTVGGAFF
.	TRBV4-1	few	TRBJ2-3	TGCGCCAGCAGCCAAGATCGAGCGGCTTTCACAGATACGCAGTATTTT	CASSQDRAAFTDTQYF
.	TRBV7-9	.	TRBJ1-2	TGTGCCAGCAGCTTAGAGGCGGCTAACTATGGCTACACCTTC	CASSLEAANYGYTF
.	TRBV29-1	.	TRBJ2-7	TGCAGCGTTGATTTCCAGACAACGTCCGGCGAGCAGTACTTC	CSVDFQTTSGEQYF
.	TRBV14	.	TRBJ2-2	TGTGCCAGCAGCCAAGAAGTGGGAGGAAACACCGGGGAGCTGTTTTTT	CASSQEVGGNTGELFF
TRBD2	TRBV23-1	.	TRBJ2-1	TGCGCCAGCACCTCCGGGACTAGCGGGAAGAGCTCCTACAATGAGCAGTTCTTC	CASTSGTSGKSSYNEQFF
TRBD1	TRBV15	.	TRBJ1-1	TGTGCCACCAGCAACAGACAGGGCCTGAACACTGAAGCTTTCTTT	CATSNRQGLNTEAFF
.	TRBV7-8	.	TRBJ1-2	TGTGCCAGCAAGGACAGTTACTATGGCTACACCTTC	CASKDSYYGYTF
.	TRBV19	many	TRBJ1-2	TGTGCCAGTAGTATTGTCCAGGAACATGGCTACACCTTC	CASSIVQEHGYTF
.	TRBV7-2	.	TRBJ2-6	TGTGCCAGCAGCTTAGGGTTGGGGGCGGCTGGGGCCAACGTCCTGACTTTC	CASSLGLGAAGANVLTF
.	TRBV9	.	TRBJ2-7	TGTGCCAGCAGCGTAGTAGACAGTTCCTACGAGCAGTACTTC	CASSVVDSSYEQYF
.	TRBV11-3	.	TRBJ2-7	TGTGCCAGCAGCCAAGGTACAGGGCCAGCGGACGAGCAGTACTTC	CASSQGTGPADEQYF
.	TRBV7-8	.	TRBJ1-2	TGTGCCAGCAGCTTGAGGGAGGGTCTGAAGGGGATCCATGGCTACACCTTC	CASSLREGLKGIHGYTF
TRBD2	TRBV5-6	.	TRBJ2-7	TGTGCCAGCAGCTCGGGACTAGCGGGGGGTGGTTACGAGCAGTACTTC	CASSSGLAGGGYEQYF
.	TRBV5-4	few	TRBJ1-6	TGTGCCAGCAGCTTGGAACTAGGTTCACCCCTCCACTTT	CASSLELGSPLHF
TRBD1	TRBV5-1	.	TRBJ2-7	TGCGCCAGCAGCATGACAGGGAGCTCCTACGAGCAGTACTTC	CASSMTGSSYEQYF
.	TRBV7-6	.	TRBJ2-1	TGTGCCAGCAGCTTTTCAGCAGGGCGCTCCTACAATGAGCAGTTCTTC	CASSFSAGRSYNEQFF
TRBD2	TRBV24-1	.	TRBJ2-3	TGTGCCACCAGCGGGAGGAGCACAGATACGCAGTATTTT	CATSGRSTDTQYF
.	TRBV19	medium-sized	TRBJ2-5	TGTGCCAGTAGTATAGGCGGAGGGGAGGCGGAGACCCAGTACTTC	CASSIGGGEAETQYF
TRBD1	TRBV20-1	.	TRBJ1-1	TGCAGTGCTAGGGGACAGTTTGAAGCTTTCTTT	CSARGQFEAFF
.	TRBV29-1	.	TRBJ2-2	TGCAGCGTTGACTCGGGTTCGAACACCGGGGAGCTGTTTTTT	CSVDSGSNTGELFF
TRBD2	TRBV4-1	.	TRBJ2-1	TGCGCCAGCAGCCAAGCGGGGGGGGAAAGGAATGAGCAGTTCTTC	CASSQAGGERNEQFF
.	TRBV14	.	TRBJ2-3	TGTGCCAGCAGCCAAGGCCGGGGGACGCAGTATTTT	CASSQGRGTQYF
.	TRBV6-5	.	TRBJ2-7	TGTGCCAGCCGGGACTCAATCTACGAGCAGTACTTC	CASRDSIYEQYF
.	TRBV29-1	.	TRBJ1-2	TGCAGCGTTGAAGATCCTGGAATGCGGTATGGCTACACCTTC	CSVEDPGMRYGYTF
.	TRBV24-1	once	TRBJ1-2	TGTGCCACCAGTGATGCGACAGCTGTTTATGGCTACACCTTC	CATSDATAVYGYTF
.	TRBV11-3	.	TRBJ1-2	TGTGCCAGCAGCGCGGGACGGCTAAACTATGGCTACACCTTC	CASSAGRLNYGYTF